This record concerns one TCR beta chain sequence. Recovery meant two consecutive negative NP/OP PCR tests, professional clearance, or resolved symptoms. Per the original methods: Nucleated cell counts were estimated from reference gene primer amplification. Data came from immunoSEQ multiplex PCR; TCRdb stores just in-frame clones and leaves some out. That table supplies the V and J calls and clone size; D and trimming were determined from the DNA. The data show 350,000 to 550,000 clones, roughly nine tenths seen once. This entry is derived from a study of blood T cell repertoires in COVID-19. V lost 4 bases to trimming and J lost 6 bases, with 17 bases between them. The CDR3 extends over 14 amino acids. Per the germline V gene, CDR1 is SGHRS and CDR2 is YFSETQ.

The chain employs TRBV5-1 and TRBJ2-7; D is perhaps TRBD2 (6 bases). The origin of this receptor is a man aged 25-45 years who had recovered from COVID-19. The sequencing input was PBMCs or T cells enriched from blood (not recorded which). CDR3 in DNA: TGCGCCAGCAGCCTTCCGGGAGAGAGGGGCGAGCAGTACTTC. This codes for CASSLPGERGEQYF.